Shown below are 17 T cell receptor beta chains from a single sample sequenced in a study of T-cell reconstitution after alpha-beta-depleted transplantation in children. Using unique molecular identifiers, the investigators prepared the TCRbeta library. One entry per CDR3 protein results from TCRdb running MiXCR on the PCR reads. The sample contains some 200,000 distinct CDR3 sequences, around 8.9% of which appear only once. Sequencing used PBMCs from the stem cell graft donor, obtained from the stem cell graft. These receptors all stem from a human donor who donated a stem cell graft to a child with SCID.

This clonotype was found many times. The chain combines TRBV28 with TRBJ2-5; TRBD1 might be the D (5 bases). This CDR3 has 14 residues. V lost 5 bases and J lost 2, with 12 bases in between. Germline-derived CDR1 and CDR2 are MDHEN and SYDVKM. DNA of the CDR3: TGTGCCAGCAGTCCAAGGACACCGCAAGAGACCCAGTACTTC. Protein sequence: CASSPRTPQETQYF.

This clonotype occurred many times. The J gene is TRBJ1-2, the V gene TRBV5-1; D possibly corresponds to TRBD1 (6 bases). The CDR3 loop spans 15 amino acids. Trimming cost V 4 bases and J 6 bases, with 19 bases left between them. Per the germline V gene, CDR1 is SGHRS and CDR2 is YFSETQ. CDR3 sequence: CASSLNMDSNDGYTF. In DNA, the CDR3 is TGCGCCAGCAGCCTCAACATGGACAGTAATGATGGCTACACCTTC.

This clonotype was observed many times. The chain couples TRBV11-2 to TRBJ1-4; D not resolved. The V end was cut by 1 base, the J end by 0 bases, with 21 bases between. The CDR3 is made up of 20 amino acids. The germline V gene has CDR1 SGHAT and CDR2 FQNNGV. CDR3 sequence (DNA): TGTGCCAGCAGCTTAGCTCTCTATTCGACACCGACTACAACTAATGAAAAACTGTTTTTT. Amino acid sequence: CASSLALYSTPTTTNEKLFF.

This clonotype was seen at least ten times. The chain recombines TRBV7-9 with TRBJ1-1; D remains ambiguous. The V gene's germline CDR1 is SEHNR and CDR2 FQNEAQ (reference sequence). Trimming removed 1 base from V and 2 bases from J, with 11 bases in between. This CDR3 comprises 15 residues. CDR3 in DNA: TGTGCCAGCAGCTTAGGCGGCAACCGAAACACTGAAGCTTTCTTT. Protein: CASSLGGNRNTEAFF.

This clonotype was recorded at least ten times. The V call is TRBV12-3 or TRBV12-4, the J call TRBJ2-3; 8 bases map to TRBD1. V lost 7 bases, J lost 4 bases, and 4 bases stayed unmatched. This CDR3 has 13 amino acids. CDR3 bases: TGTGCCAGCACTGACAGGGGCCCAGATACGCAGTATTTT. This gives the protein CASTDRGPDTQYF.

In its sample, this clonotype was seen many times. V gene TRBV7-3 combines with J gene TRBJ1-1; no firm D call. V was pared by 5 bases and J by 4 bases, with 11 bases between. This CDR3 comprises 13 residues. Germline lookup yields CDR1 SGHTA and CDR2 FQGTGA. The CDR3 spells CASSPTVGTEAFF. The DNA for the CDR3 is TGTGCCAGCAGCCCCACAGTAGGCACTGAAGCTTTCTTT.

In this sample, this clonotype turned up many times. The chain employs TRBV20-1 and TRBJ2-4; D gene unclear. The germline CDR1 and CDR2 sequences are DFQATT and SNEGSKA (reference sequence). Trimming stripped 3 bases from V and 5 bases from J, with 5 bases between. The length of the CDR3 is 11 residues. The CDR3 DNA is TGCAGTGCTAGCCGGGAAAACATTCAGTACTTC. Translation: CSASRENIQYF.

For this clonotype: Mismatch with germline at one junction end may stem from a read error. This chain links TRBV9 with TRBJ2-5; 12 bases are shared with TRBD2. The CDR3 has 12 residues. Germline V lookup: CDR1 SGDLS, CDR2 YYNGEE. CDR3 in amino acids: CASSATSGGLHF. The CDR3, as DNA: TGTGCCAGCAGCGCCACTAGCGGGGGGCTCCACTTC.

This clonotype was picked up many times. CDR3 nucleotides: TGTGCCAGCTCGAGGGAAGGGTCGCAGTTCTTC. This translates into CASSREGSQFF. V is TRBV6-5 and J is TRBJ2-1; tentatively, D is TRBD2 (5 bases). Trimming pared 8 bases from V and 12 bases from J, leaving 14 bases between. The CDR3 loop spans 11 amino acids. Germline V gives CDR1 MNHEY, CDR2 SVGAGI.

This clonotype was seen many times. V is TRBV28 and J is TRBJ1-5; D uncertain. Looked up from germline, CDR1 is MDHEN and CDR2 is SYDVKM. Trimming cost V 1 base and J 5 bases, with 12 bases left between them. This CDR3 is built from 15 residues. This chain's CDR3 is CASSLSGGYHQPQHF. CDR3 nucleotide sequence: TGTGCCAGCAGTTTATCCGGCGGATACCATCAGCCCCAGCATTTT.

This clonotype was detected ten times or more. One junction end disagrees with the germline gene, perhaps due to a read error. The genes are TRBV7-9 and TRBJ1-1, with D possibly matching TRBD1 (5 bases). The CDR3 spans 13 residues. Germline CDR1 and CDR2: SEHNR and FQNEAQ (reference sequence). The CDR3 sequence: CASSLEGLTAAFF. The CDR3 DNA sequence: TGTGCCAGCAGCTTAGAGGGGTTGACTGCAGCTTTCTTT.

The chain couples TRBV12-3 or TRBV12-4 to TRBJ2-7; the match to TRBD1 covers 7 bases. This CDR3 has 13 amino acids. Trimming removed 8 bases from V and 2 bases from J; junction bases left unmatched: 6. The CDR3 loop reads CASGRDSTYEQYF. CDR3 nucleotides: TGTGCCAGCGGTCGGGACAGCACCTACGAGCAGTACTTC.

There are many counts of this clonotype. The chain uses TRBV6-5 and TRBJ1-2, with unresolved D. V was pared by 2 bases and J by 4 bases, with 8 bases between. This CDR3 has 13 residues. The germline gives CDR1 MNHEY, CDR2 SVGAGI. CDR3 nucleotide sequence: TGTGCCAGCAGTTACCGCCCGATCTATGGCTACACCTTC. Translating gives CASSYRPIYGYTF.

In its sample, this clonotype was seen many times. This sequence joins TRBV7-8 and TRBJ2-3; 7 nucleotides line up with TRBD2. The junction had 9 bases not matched to a gene; V was cut back by 0 bases and J by 3 bases. The CDR3 is 17 amino acids. Germline V gives CDR1 SGHVS, CDR2 FQNEAQ. The CDR3 bases are TGTGCCAGCAGCTTAGCCCTACTAGCGTCGGAGACAGATACGCAGTATTTT. It codes for CASSLALLASETDTQYF.

This clonotype occurred many times. DNA of the CDR3: TGTGCCAGCAGCGGACCCCAGGGGCGAGATACGCAGTATTTT. Translation gives CASSGPQGRDTQYF. The V gene is TRBV9, the J gene TRBJ2-3, with D tentatively TRBD1 (6 bases). Germline V gene sequence: CDR1 SGDLS, CDR2 YYNGEE. V lost 3 bases to trimming and J lost 5 bases, with 13 bases between them. The CDR3 covers 14 residues.

The chain joins TRBV7-2 to TRBJ2-7; TRBD1 aligns across 9 bases. V lost 0 bases and J lost 6; bases outside the gene matches: 3. Germline CDR1 reads SGHTA; CDR2 reads FQGNSA. The CDR3 is made up of 14 amino acids. The CDR3, as DNA: TGTGCCAGCAGCTTAGCGGGACAGGGTTTCGAGCAGTACTTC. It is translated as CASSLAGQGFEQYF.

This chain joins TRBV28 and TRBJ2-5; 8 bases are shared with TRBD2. The length of the CDR3 is 14 residues. V trimming: 6 bases; J trimming: 6 bases; junction bases outside the gene matches: 9. Looked up from germline, CDR1 is MDHEN and CDR2 is SYDVKM. The CDR3 spells CASSPGGGLKTQYF. The DNA for the CDR3 is TGTGCCAGCAGCCCGGGGGGGGGCTTAAAGACCCAGTACTTC.